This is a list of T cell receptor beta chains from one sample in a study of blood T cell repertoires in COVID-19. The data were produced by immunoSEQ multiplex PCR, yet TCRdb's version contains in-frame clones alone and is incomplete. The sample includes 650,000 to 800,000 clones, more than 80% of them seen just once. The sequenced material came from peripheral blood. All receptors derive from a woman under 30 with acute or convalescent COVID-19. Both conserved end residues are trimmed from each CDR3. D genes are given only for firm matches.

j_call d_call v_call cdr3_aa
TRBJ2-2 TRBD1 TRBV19 ASSADRVRTGELF
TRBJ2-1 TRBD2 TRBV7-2 ASSMRTSGGAYEQF
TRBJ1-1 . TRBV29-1 SVFTGLMNTEAF
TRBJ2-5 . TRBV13 ASSLPGETQY
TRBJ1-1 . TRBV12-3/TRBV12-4 ASSPSGFTEAF
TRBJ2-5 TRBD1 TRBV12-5 ASGPGTGETQY
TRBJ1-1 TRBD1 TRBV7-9 ASSDRQGGTEAF
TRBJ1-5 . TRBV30 AWGTGLNQPQH
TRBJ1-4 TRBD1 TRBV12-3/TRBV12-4 ASRFRGEKLF
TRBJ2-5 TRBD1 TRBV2 ASRGTGRGRETQY
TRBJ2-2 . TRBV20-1 SASSTVNTGELF
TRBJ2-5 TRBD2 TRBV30 AWCVGGTGETQY
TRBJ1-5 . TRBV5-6 ASSRRSNQPQH
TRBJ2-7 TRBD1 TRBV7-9 ASSVDRGREQY
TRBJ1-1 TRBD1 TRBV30 AWSPGQERAF
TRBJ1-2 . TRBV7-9 ASSPPDRIYGYT
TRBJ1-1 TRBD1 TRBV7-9 ASSLQGAVNTEAF